This TCR beta chain was identified in a study of T-cell reconstitution after alpha-beta-depleted transplantation in children listed by TCRdb under 2016. Describing the broader study: Using TCR repertoire profiling, the study followed T-cell immune reconstitution in a quantitative way in children after TCRalphabeta/CD19-depleted allogeneic hematopoietic cell transplantation. Points the paper makes about the study in general: Over the following months the frequencies of hyperexpanded clones went down, and after one year T-cell counts and TCRbeta diversity were mostly credited to newly produced T cells. The apparently early recovery of alphabetaT-cell counts about two months after transplant reportedly depended on only several hundred rapidly expanded clones that came from non-depleted graft cells. In some patients, the high TCRbeta diversity seen at day 60 was put down to recipient T cells and intrathymic progenitors that had survived conditioning.

V is clipped by 3 bases and J by 6 bases, and the sequence between their germline boundaries is 11 bases long. CDR1 GTSNPN and CDR2 SVGIG are derived from the germline V gene (reference sequence). Inclusive of the bounding cysteine and phenylalanine, the CDR3 is 12 residues long. The CDR3 DNA has 36 bases and is translated from base 1. The receptor library was made with PCR. The reads were generated on an Illumina HiSeq 2500. TCR library preparation used molecular barcoding, with unique molecular identifiers applied to normalize quantification of the TCRbeta repertoire. The public reads were reanalyzed by TCRdb: fastp trimming at Q25, MiXCR alignment, in-frame beta chains only. Each CDR3 protein gets just one entry, which takes the most common genes and DNA from the rows behind it. For this sample the table gives fewer than 750,000 distinct CDR3 sequences, of which over 25% were detected only once. The ten biggest clones cover 30% to 40% of the sample.

The treatment or condition label corresponds to: allogeneic hematopoietic cell transplantation with graft depleted of TCRalphabeta T cells and CD19 B cells. Transplant recipients were children who received TCRalphabeta/CD19-depleted allogeneic hematopoietic cell grafts. This clonotype was picked up a small number of times. Its antigen has not been determined. Base qualities are not provided; no much larger clone lies one nucleotide away. The sequence is built from TRBV30 and TRBJ1-1, with the identity of the D gene unclear. This clonotype was obtained from a boy younger than two with Wiskott-Aldrich syndrome, due to receive a stem cell transplant. The sequencing used PBMCs, collected before TCRalphabeta/CD19-depleted stem cell transplant. Read as DNA, the sequence is TGTGCCTGGAGCTCCCTCGTGGCTGAAGCTTTCTTT. Translation gives CAWSSLVAEAFF.